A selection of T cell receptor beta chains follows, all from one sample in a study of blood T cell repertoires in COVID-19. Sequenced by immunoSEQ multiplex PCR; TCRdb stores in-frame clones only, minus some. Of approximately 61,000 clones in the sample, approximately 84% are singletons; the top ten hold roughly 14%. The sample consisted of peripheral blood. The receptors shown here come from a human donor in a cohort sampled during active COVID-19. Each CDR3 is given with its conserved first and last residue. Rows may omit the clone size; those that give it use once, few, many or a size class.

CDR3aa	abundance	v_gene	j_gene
CASSVKRTSGNVPEQFF	NA	TRBV6-4	TRBJ2-1
CASSPPTGTEAFF	NA	TRBV18	TRBJ1-1
CASSPSPTSGRAGVDTQYF	NA	TRBV9	TRBJ2-3
CASSESVNTYNSPLHF	NA	TRBV10-2	TRBJ1-6
CAISESLAGGDGEETQYF	NA	TRBV10-3	TRBJ2-5
CASSLVSRGEQYF	NA	TRBV7-2	TRBJ2-7
CASSPLRGHITNYGYTF	NA	TRBV19	TRBJ1-2
CASSPRTSGLNEQFF	NA	TRBV4-2	TRBJ2-1
CASSSGQQNTEAFF	NA	TRBV7-9	TRBJ1-1
CASSWDRGDEQYF	NA	TRBV7-2	TRBJ2-7
CASSGGGVQHF	NA	TRBV2	TRBJ1-5
CASSGLAGSYNEQFF	NA	TRBV9	TRBJ2-1
CASSPGPPLGDYTF	NA	TRBV18	TRBJ1-2
CASSITSGAYEQYF	NA	TRBV19	TRBJ2-7
CAWRRTTNYEKLFF	NA	TRBV30	TRBJ1-4
CASSRGTGLSLHF	few	TRBV14	TRBJ1-6
CAIEAPFRTSGGWREQFF	NA	TRBV2	TRBJ2-1
CASSYGLAAYNEQFF	few	TRBV6-2/TRBV6-3	TRBJ2-1
CASSLAFDSNSNQPQHF	NA	TRBV7-2	TRBJ1-5
CASSDPGQGNYGYTF	NA	TRBV10-2	TRBJ1-2
CASSKEVSSYNEQFF	NA	TRBV7-6	TRBJ2-1
CASSRIQGPLDYGYTF	NA	TRBV5-4	TRBJ1-2
CASSFVGQFNEQFF	NA	TRBV5-1	TRBJ2-1
CASSARFSGELFF	NA	TRBV7-8	TRBJ2-2
CASSLSEGNIQYF	NA	TRBV7-6	TRBJ2-4
CASSSKQPSYEQYF	NA	TRBV5-1	TRBJ2-7
CSVGRTGGYEQYF	NA	TRBV29-1	TRBJ2-7
CASFTGGYGYTF	NA	TRBV28	TRBJ1-2
CASSIEVAGATNTQYF	NA	TRBV19	TRBJ2-3
CASSRGLANTGELFF	NA	TRBV5-5	TRBJ2-2
CASSSSYEQYF	NA	TRBV27	TRBJ2-7
CATLKWGQGSGNTIYF	NA	TRBV3-1/TRBV3-2	TRBJ1-3
CASSVPSGEVNTGELFF	NA	TRBV5-1	TRBJ2-2
CASSLTGEQFF	NA	TRBV7-9	TRBJ2-1
CASSLSPISGRYNEQFF	NA	TRBV7-3	TRBJ2-1
CASSLSPGTGGPYEQYF	NA	TRBV7-9	TRBJ2-7
CASSLEGLGGTQYF	NA	TRBV5-1	TRBJ2-5
CASSLGHLYNEQFF	NA	TRBV5-8	TRBJ2-1
CSVVGGTGEQYF	NA	TRBV29-1	TRBJ2-7
CASSVTGQGYEQYF	NA	TRBV27	TRBJ2-7
CASSLTGPGNTIYF	NA	TRBV11-2	TRBJ1-3
CASSVTGLDADTQYF	NA	TRBV7-2	TRBJ2-3
CSVEDRRSETQYF	NA	TRBV29-1	TRBJ2-5
CASSRLADLYNEQFF	NA	TRBV6-5	TRBJ2-1
CASSYSPRGQIPLHF	NA	TRBV6-2/TRBV6-3	TRBJ1-6
CASSLDAGSSPLHF	NA	TRBV5-1	TRBJ1-6
CASSLPSLAGGGDTQYF	NA	TRBV27	TRBJ2-3
CASSISANTGELFF	NA	TRBV7-3	TRBJ2-2
CASRKSGTFYNEQFF	NA	TRBV2	TRBJ2-1
CASGLVTSGSYNEQFF	NA	TRBV12-5	TRBJ2-1